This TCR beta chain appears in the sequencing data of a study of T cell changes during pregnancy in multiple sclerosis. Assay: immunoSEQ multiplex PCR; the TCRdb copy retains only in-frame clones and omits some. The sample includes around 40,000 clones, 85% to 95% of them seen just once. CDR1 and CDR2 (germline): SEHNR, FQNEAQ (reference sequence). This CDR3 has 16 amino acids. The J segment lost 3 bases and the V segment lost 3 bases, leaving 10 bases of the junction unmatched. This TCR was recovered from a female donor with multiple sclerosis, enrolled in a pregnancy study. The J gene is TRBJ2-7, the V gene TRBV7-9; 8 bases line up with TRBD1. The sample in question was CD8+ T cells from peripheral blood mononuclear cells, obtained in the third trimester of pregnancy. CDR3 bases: TGTGCCAGCAGCTTCGACGGCCGGACAGGGCTCTACGAGCAGTACTTC. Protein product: CASSFDGRTGLYEQYF.